Each of the 29 T cell receptor beta chains below was sequenced from the same sample in a study of blood T cells in healthy people across ages. Primed by a sample-barcoded 5' primer and a J-beta primer mix, a second PCR proceeded for roughly 7 to 11 cycles. TCRdb called the 5' RACE reads again in MiXCR, with one record for every CDR3 protein. Among 1,800,000 or so distinct CDR3 sequences listed, 30% to 40% were seen once. The sequencing input was blood. Every receptor here comes from a human donor in good health.

The V and J genes are TRBV12-3 or TRBV12-4 and TRBJ1-1, with 8 bases aligning to TRBD1. V was clipped by 6 bases and J by 6 bases; unmatched bases: 6. The CDR3 totals 13 residues. The CDR3 DNA reads TGTGCCAGCAGCCAAGTACAGGGGGCTGAAGCTTTCTTT. Translation gives CASSQVQGAEAFF.

This clonotype was detected a few times. This chain links TRBV2 with TRBJ2-5, with D possibly being TRBD1 (5 bases). Trimming stripped 3 bases from V and 5 bases from J, with 19 bases between. The CDR3 spans 16 residues. Germline V gives CDR1 SNHLY, CDR2 FYNNEI. The chain's CDR3 is CASSDDRQPMEETQYF. The CDR3 nucleotides read TGTGCCAGCAGTGACGACCGACAGCCGATGGAGGAGACCCAGTACTTC.

This sequence joins TRBV5-1 and TRBJ2-6; TRBD1 might be the D (5 bases). Between the trimmed V and J ends, which lost 0 bases and 0 bases, there was a span of 13 bases. Germline CDR1 is SGHRS and CDR2 is YFSETQ. There are 18 residues in the CDR3. The CDR3 is CASSLGAGPSSGANVLTF. The CDR3 coding sequence is TGCGCCAGCAGCTTGGGGGCAGGGCCTAGCTCTGGGGCCAACGTCCTGACTTTC. Full variable domain (remainder filled in from reference TRBV5-1 and TRBJ2-6): KAGVTQTPRYLIKTRGQQVTLSCSPISGHRSVSWYQQTPGQGLQFLFEYFSETQRNKGNFPGRFSGRQFSNSRSEMNVSTLELGDSALYLCASSLGAGPSSGANVLTFGAGSRLTVL.

This clonotype was detected once. The chain uses TRBV27 and TRBJ2-1; 10 bases line up with TRBD1. CDR1 and CDR2 (germline): MNHEY, SMNVEV (reference sequence). The CDR3 totals 19 residues. The V segment lost 2 bases and the J segment 10 bases; nucleotides outside the gene matches: 20. In DNA, the CDR3 is TGTGCCAGCAGTTTAAAGTCGGGGGGTCGGACAGGGGGTTTATTCGAGCAGTTCTTC. Amino acid sequence: CASSLKSGGRTGGLFEQFF.

The chain joins TRBV10-3 to TRBJ2-5, with no clear D. The CDR3 spans 15 residues. Per germline, CDR1 ENHRY and CDR2 SYGVKD. The germline V and J ends were trimmed by 0 bases and 1 base, with 9 bases remaining between them. This CDR3 is CAISESLNSQETQYF. CDR3 nucleotides: TGTGCCATCAGTGAGTCGTTAAACAGCCAAGAGACCCAGTACTTC.

The chain is built from TRBV7-2 and TRBJ2-5, with D perhaps TRBD1 (5 bases). Gene TRBJ2-7 matches the end of the DNA better, so the J call may be wrong. The V gene's germline CDR1 is SGHTA and CDR2 FQGNSA. The CDR3 sequence is 14 residues long. This CDR3 reads CASIAVTGAYEQYF. CDR3 in DNA: TGTGCCAGCATCGCCGTCACAGGAGCATACGAGCAGTACTTC.

This clonotype was counted only a few times. V usage is TRBV15 and J usage is TRBJ2-5; tentatively, D is TRBD1 (5 bases). Trimming left V 0 bases short and J 3 bases short, with 11 bases between. The CDR3 contains 15 residues. CDR1 LNHNV and CDR2 YYDKDF come from the germline V gene (reference sequence). The CDR3 spells CATSRDYVGEETQYF. The CDR3, as DNA: TGTGCCACCAGCAGAGATTACGTAGGGGAAGAGACCCAGTACTTC.

This clonotype was seen repeatedly, ten times or more. The CDR3 loop reads CASSYPGGYGYTF. As DNA, the CDR3 is TGTGCCAGCAGTTACCCCGGAGGCTATGGCTACACCTTC. The rearrangement links TRBV6-6 to TRBJ1-2; D gene ambiguous. In germline, CDR1 is MNHNY, CDR2 SVGAGI (reference sequence). This CDR3 has 13 residues. V shed 2 bases and J shed 4 bases, with 8 bases lying between them.

The table lists this clonotype with a few counts. The CDR3 region is CASTEFSGGENNEQFF. The CDR3 nucleotides are TGTGCCAGCACCGAATTTAGCGGAGGGGAGAACAATGAGCAGTTCTTC. This chain uses TRBV5-6 with TRBJ2-1; tentative D call: TRBD2 (6 bases). The germline gives CDR1 SGHDT, CDR2 YYEEEE. The CDR3 is 16 residues long. V was clipped by 6 bases and J by 5 bases, with 21 bases between them.

There are a few counts of this clonotype. The V gene is TRBV7-3, the J gene TRBJ2-3; 8 bases map to TRBD2. The CDR3 has 14 amino acids. Trimming at V came to 5 bases and at J to 8 bases, leaving 9 bases not matched to a gene. Per germline, CDR1 SGHTA and CDR2 FQGTGA. CDR3 coding DNA: TGTGCCAGCAGCCCCCAAGCGGGGGACGTTACGCAGTATTTT. This translates into CASSPQAGDVTQYF.

This rearrangement joins TRBV6-6 to TRBJ2-3; no clear D gene. The CDR3 spans 15 residues. Per the germline V gene, CDR1 is MNHNY and CDR2 is SVGAGI (reference sequence). Trimming cost V 2 bases and J 0 bases, with 9 bases left between them. The CDR3 loop is CASSYGWGSTDTQYF. The CDR3 region has the DNA TGTGCCAGCAGTTACGGGTGGGGAAGCACAGATACGCAGTATTTT.

This clonotype has more than one count but fewer than ten. The chain employs TRBV29-1 and TRBJ2-3; the D gene is possibly TRBD2 (6 bases). The V gene's germline CDR1 is SQVTM and CDR2 ANQGSEA. With 5 bases removed from V and 1 base from J, the gap between germline ends came to 16 bases. The CDR3 runs 15 residues. CDR3 coding DNA: TGCAGCGTTAATGGGGAGGACTTGGGCACAGATACGCAGTATTTT. It specifies CSVNGEDLGTDTQYF.

This clonotype came up a few times. J is TRBJ2-1 and V is TRBV7-9; TRBD2 is a possible D gene (6 bases). CDR1 and CDR2 (germline): SEHNR, FQNEAQ (reference sequence). The V and J ends lost 3 bases and 6 bases respectively, with 18 bases between them. The CDR3 spans 16 residues. The CDR3 region is CASSLIAGGPLNEQFF. In nucleotides, the CDR3 is TGTGCCAGCAGCTTGATTGCCGGAGGGCCCCTCAATGAGCAGTTCTTC.

This clonotype turned up a few times. This chain links TRBV29-1 with TRBJ1-1, with 8 bases identical to TRBD1. This CDR3 has 13 residues. The ends lost 7 bases at V and 4 bases at J; junction bases unmatched: 8. From germline, CDR1 is SQVTM and CDR2 ANQGSEA. The CDR3 nucleotides read TGCAGCGCCGCGCAGGGGGCTCCCACTGAAGCTTTCTTT. Translation gives CSAAQGAPTEAFF.

A note on this clonotype: With a much larger clone just one base away, this may be a read error. This rearrangement joins TRBV4-2 to TRBJ1-2; 8 bases are a match to TRBD1. Germline assignment: CDR1 LGHNA and CDR2 YNFKEQ. The V segment lost 5 bases and the J segment 6 bases; nucleotides outside the gene matches: 8. This CDR3 region has 14 residues. The CDR3 sequence is CASSRSGTGNGYTF. CDR3 nucleotide sequence: TGTGCCAGCAGCAGGTCCGGGACAGGAAATGGCTACACCTTC.

With regard to this clonotype: This sequence may be a read error, since a much larger clone differs from it by one base. The chain couples TRBV20-1 to TRBJ2-1, with 10 nucleotides matching TRBD2. J was trimmed by 7 bases and V by 1 base; bases with no gene match: 10. Germline V lookup: CDR1 DFQATT, CDR2 SNEGSKA (reference sequence). This CDR3 has 16 residues. CDR3 region: CSARVPSGGMGNEQFF. CDR3 nucleotide sequence: TGCAGTGCTAGAGTCCCTAGCGGGGGAATGGGAAATGAGCAGTTCTTC.

This clonotype has a single count. The chain is built from TRBV20-1 and TRBJ2-7; TRBD1 agrees at 8 bases. CDR3 length: 15 amino acids. Germline values: CDR1 DFQATT, CDR2 SNEGSKA (reference sequence). V lost 1 base to trimming and J lost 2 bases; unmatched junction nucleotides: 7. The CDR3, as DNA: TGCAGTGCTAGAGGTTCCGACAGGGGCCCCTACGAGCAGTACTTC. As protein: CSARGSDRGPYEQYF.

This chain joins TRBV7-8 and TRBJ2-5; D gene ambiguous. The CDR3 runs 14 residues. Germline lookup yields CDR1 SGHVS and CDR2 FQNEAQ. The V gene lost 3 bases and the J gene lost 4 bases, with 12 bases spanning the gap. Here the CDR3 reads CASSFTGGLETQYF. The CDR3 nucleotides are TGTGCCAGCAGCTTCACGGGCGGCCTAGAGACCCAGTACTTC.

In this sample, this clonotype turned up a few times. This chain connects TRBV5-1 to TRBJ1-5; D is perhaps TRBD1 (6 bases). The CDR3 has 14 amino acids. V shed 9 bases and J shed 11 bases, with 24 bases lying between them. Germline loops: CDR1 SGHRS, CDR2 YFSETQ. CDR3 DNA: TGCGCCACCCAAGTGGCAGGGGCCCCCACGACCCAGCATTTT. This codes for CATQVAGAPTTQHF.

V usage is TRBV12-3 or TRBV12-4 and J usage is TRBJ1-2; D remains unclear. V lost 5 bases to trimming and J lost 4 bases, with 17 bases between them. The CDR3 totals 15 residues. The chain's CDR3 is CASSPLGEGFYGYTF. As DNA, the CDR3 is TGTGCCAGCAGTCCCCTAGGTGAGGGTTTCTATGGCTACACCTTC.

V usage is TRBV5-1 and J usage is TRBJ2-1; the match to TRBD1 covers 9 bases. This CDR3 contains 16 residues. After removal of 3 bases from V and 7 bases from J, the junction contained 11 bases not matched to a gene. Germline V gene lookup returns CDR1 SGHRS and CDR2 YFSETQ. CDR3 coding DNA: TGCGCCAGCAGCTCCGGATGGGACAGGGAGGGGAATGAGCAGTTCTTC. This encodes CASSSGWDREGNEQFF.

Of note for this clonotype: A much larger clone differs from this one at a single base, so this may be a read error. The V gene is TRBV5-1, the J gene TRBJ2-3; 10 bases align to TRBD2. The CDR3 has 15 residues. With V trimmed by 4 bases and J by 7 bases, 9 bases remained unmatched. CDR1 is SGHRS and CDR2 is YFSETQ in the germline V gene. CDR3 amino acids: CASSPELAGGYTQYF. The DNA for the CDR3 is TGCGCCAGCAGCCCCGAATTAGCGGGGGGATATACGCAGTATTTT.

A few counts support this clonotype. The rearrangement joins TRBV4-2 to TRBJ2-1, with D unclear. This CDR3 spans 15 amino acids. In germline, CDR1 is LGHNA, CDR2 YNFKEQ. The V gene lost 4 bases and the J gene lost 4 bases, with 14 bases spanning the gap. CDR3 region: CASSPALWGYNEQFF. The CDR3 coding sequence is TGTGCCAGCAGCCCTGCTCTTTGGGGATACAATGAGCAGTTCTTC.

The genes are TRBV6-2 or TRBV6-3 and TRBJ2-7; the D is unclear. Trimming removed 2 bases from V and 2 bases from J, with 13 bases in between. Per the germline V gene, CDR1 is MNHEY and CDR2 is SVGEGT. CDR3 length: 15 residues. For the CDR3, the DNA is TGTGCCAGCAGTTACGGACCTCTGCGTACCTACGAGCAGTACTTC. It translates to CASSYGPLRTYEQYF.

The rearrangement uses TRBV7-2 and TRBJ2-7; no clear D. V was shortened by 2 bases and J by 3 bases, with 8 bases between the two germline ends. CDR1 is SGHTA, CDR2 FQGNSA, per germline. The CDR3 has 13 residues. The CDR3 DNA is TGTGCCAGCAGCTTAAATTTTATCTACGAGCAGTACTTC. The encoded protein is CASSLNFIYEQYF.

V gene TRBV7-8 combines with J gene TRBJ2-7; 10 bases agree with TRBD2. The germline CDR1 and CDR2 sequences are SGHVS and FQNEAQ. The V and J ends lost 2 bases and 2 bases, in that order; junction bases with no gene match: 6. CDR3 length: 16 residues. For the CDR3, the DNA is TGTGCCAGCAGCTTAAGTCTAGCGGGGGTTACCTACGAGCAGTACTTC. Amino acid sequence: CASSLSLAGVTYEQYF. Drawing the rest from reference TRBV7-8 and TRBJ2-7, the complete variable domain is GAGVSQSPRYKVAKRGQDVALRCDPISGHVSLFWYQQALGQGPEFLTYFQNEAQLDKSGLPSDRFFAERPEGSVSTLKIQRTQQEDSAVYLCASSLSLAGVTYEQYFGPGTRLTVT.

This clonotype appeared a few times. The V gene is TRBV10-3, the J gene TRBJ2-7, with 11 bases aligning to TRBD1. Germline assignment: CDR1 ENHRY and CDR2 SYGVKD. With 6 bases clipped from V and 5 bases from J, the junction kept 6 bases outside the gene matches. There are 14 residues in the CDR3. The CDR3 nucleotides read TGTGCCATCAGGGCGGGACAGGGGGTCAACGAGCAGTACTTC. Its translation is CAIRAGQGVNEQYF.

The rearrangement uses TRBV7-2 and TRBJ2-5; 8 bases agree with TRBD2. J gave up 0 bases and V 5 bases, and 14 bases lay outside the gene matches. Germline V gives CDR1 SGHTA, CDR2 FQGNSA. The CDR3 runs 18 residues. DNA of the CDR3: TGTGCCAGCAGCCCGTCCGTCCGGATTAGCGGGAACCAAGAGACCCAGTACTTC. Amino acid sequence: CASSPSVRISGNQETQYF.

The table lists this clonotype with a few counts. The chain couples TRBV28 to TRBJ2-7, with D perhaps TRBD1 (6 bases). CDR1 is MDHEN and CDR2 is SYDVKM in the germline V gene. Trimming took 10 bases from V and 2 from J, leaving 9 bases between them. The CDR3 runs 11 residues. The CDR3 is CATGQTYEQYF. In DNA, the CDR3 is TGTGCCACTGGACAGACCTACGAGCAGTACTTC. Full variable domain (outside the CDR3, taken from reference TRBV28 and TRBJ2-7): DVKVTQSSRYLVKRTGEKVFLECVQDMDHENMFWYRQDPGLGLRLIYFSYDVKMKEKGDIPEGYSVSREKKERFSLILESASTNQTSMYLCATGQTYEQYFGPGTRLTVT.